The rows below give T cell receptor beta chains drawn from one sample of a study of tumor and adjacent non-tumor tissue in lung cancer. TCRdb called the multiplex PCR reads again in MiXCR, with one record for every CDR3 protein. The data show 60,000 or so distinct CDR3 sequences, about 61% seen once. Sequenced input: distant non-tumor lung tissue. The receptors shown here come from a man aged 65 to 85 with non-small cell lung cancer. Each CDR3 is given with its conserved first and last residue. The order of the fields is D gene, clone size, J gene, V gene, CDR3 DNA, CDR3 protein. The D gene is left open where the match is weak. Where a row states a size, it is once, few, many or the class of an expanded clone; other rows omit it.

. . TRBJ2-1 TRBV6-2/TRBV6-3 TGTGCCAGCAGTCACCCTCAGGGGGGCTACAATGAGCAGTTCTTC CASSHPQGGYNEQFF
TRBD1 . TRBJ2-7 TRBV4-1 TGTGCCAGCGGCCGGCGCGGACAGGGGGAGAAGGGCGAGCAGTACTTC CASGRRGQGEKGEQYF
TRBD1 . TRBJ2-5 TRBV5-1 TGCGCCAGCAGTCGCTCCGGGACAGCGCAAGAGACCCAGTACTTC CASSRSGTAQETQYF
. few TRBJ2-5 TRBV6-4 TGTGCCAGCAGTGACTCGAAAGCCGGGACTCCCGGAGAGACCCAGTACTTC CASSDSKAGTPGETQYF
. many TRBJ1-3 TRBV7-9 TGTGCCAGCAGCTTATCCTCCACCATATATTTT CASSLSSTIYF
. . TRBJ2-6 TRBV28 TGTGCCGGCAGTTTTTTGCGGACAGTGAGCTCTGGGGCCAACGTCCTGACTTTC CAGSFLRTVSSGANVLTF
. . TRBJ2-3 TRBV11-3 TGTGCCAGCAGTTTGTTCCACCAAGGGGAAGATATGCAGTATTTT CASSLFHQGEDMQYF
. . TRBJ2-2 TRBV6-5 TGTGCCATCAGGGACCGTTGGGTGTCCGGGGAGCTGTTTTTT CAIRDRWVSGELFF
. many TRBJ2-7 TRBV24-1 TGTGCCACCAGTGATTCCCGCTACGAGCAGTACTTC CATSDSRYEQYF
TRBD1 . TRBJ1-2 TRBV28 TGTGCCAGCAGTCTTCCGGGACAGGGTAAAAGCTACACCTTC CASSLPGQGKSYTF
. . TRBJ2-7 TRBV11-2 TGTGCCAGTAGCCCCCTCACATTAAGATACGAGCAGTATTTC CASSPLTLRYEQYF
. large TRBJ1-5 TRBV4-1 TGCGCCAGCAGCCAAGAACAGACGTCCCTTCGTCAGCCCCAGCATTTT CASSQEQTSLRQPQHF
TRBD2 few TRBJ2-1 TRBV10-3 TGTGCCATAGGACTAGCGGACAATGAGCAGTTCTTC CAIGLADNEQFF
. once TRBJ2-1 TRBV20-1 TGCAGTGCTGCCCCAGGGGTAACGGGAGTCAGGAATGAGCAGTTCTTC CSAAPGVTGVRNEQFF
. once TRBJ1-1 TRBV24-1 TGCGCCATCAGTTTGGGGACTGAAGCTTTCTTT CAISLGTEAFF
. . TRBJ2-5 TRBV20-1 TGCAGTGCTGATGACAGGTGGATGAAGACCCAGTACTTC CSADDRWMKTQYF
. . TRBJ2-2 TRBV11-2 TGTGTCAGCAGCTTAGCAGGGACCGGGGAGCTGTCTTTT CVSSLAGTGELSF
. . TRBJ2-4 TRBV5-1 TGCGCCAGCAGCCTGGGCTACAGAAACATTCAGTACTTC CASSLGYRNIQYF
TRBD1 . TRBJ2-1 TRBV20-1 TGCAGTGCTAACAACTGGGACAGGGTGGCCTACAATGACCAGTTCTTC CSANNWDRVAYNDQFF
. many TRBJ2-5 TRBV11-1 TGTGCCAGCAGCTTAGGGGACCCCTCAAGTGAGACCCAGTACTTC CASSLGDPSSETQYF
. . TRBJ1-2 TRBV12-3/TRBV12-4 TGTGCTAGTAGTTTAGCGACGGACAGCCCCCGCTACATCTTC CASSLATDSPRYIF
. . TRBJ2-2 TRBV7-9 TGTGCCAGCAGCTTAGCGGCCAGAGAAACGGGGGAGCTGTTTTTT CASSLAARETGELFF
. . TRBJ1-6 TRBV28 TGTGACAGCGCCCCAACCAGGGTGTCACACCTCCACTTT CDSAPTRVSHLHF
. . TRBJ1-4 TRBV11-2 TGTGCCATCAGCTTAGTAGCCACAGACGCTGAAAAACTGTTTTTT CAISLVATDAEKLFF
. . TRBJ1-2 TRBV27 TGTGCCAGCAGTTCAGCGGGGATTGATGGCTACACCTTC CASSSAGIDGYTF
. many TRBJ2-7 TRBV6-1 TGTGCCAGCAGTGAAGGCCCCCGGGAGCCCTACGAGCAGTACTTC CASSEGPREPYEQYF
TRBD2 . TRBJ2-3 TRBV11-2 TGTGCCAGCAGGCTTACTAGCGGGAGGACAGATATGCAGTCTTTT CASRLTSGRTDMQSF
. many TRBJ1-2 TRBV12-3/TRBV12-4 TGTGCCAGCAGTTTTGGGGAAAACTATGGCTACACCTTC CASSFGENYGYTF
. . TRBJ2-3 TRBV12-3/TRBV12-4 TGTGCCAGGTGCACCAGGGGTGGGGTTACGCAGTATTTT CARCTRGGVTQYF
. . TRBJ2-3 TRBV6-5 TGTGTCAGCAGACGACCACAGGAATCCGGCACAGATACGCAGTATTTT CVSRRPQESGTDTQYF
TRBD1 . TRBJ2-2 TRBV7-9 TGTGCCAGCAGCCCTACGACAGGGTTTGACGGGGAGCTGTTTTTT CASSPTTGFDGELFF
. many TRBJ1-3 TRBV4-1 TGCGCCAGCAGCCAAGATGGTCCAGGCGATGACACCATATATTTT CASSQDGPGDDTIYF
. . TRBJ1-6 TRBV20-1 TGCAGTGCTAGTTTAGGGGGAACCGGTTATGACAATTCACCCCTCCACTTT CSASLGGTGYDNSPLHF
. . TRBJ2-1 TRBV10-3 TGTGCCATCAGCCGTAATAGCGGAGGTAGCTCCTACAATGAGCAGTTCTTC CAISRNSGGSSYNEQFF
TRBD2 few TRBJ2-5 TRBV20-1 TGCAGTGCGCCCGAACTAGCGGGGAGGGAGACCCAGTACTTC CSAPELAGRETQYF
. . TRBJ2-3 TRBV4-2 TGTGCCAGCAACCAAGATATATTGCATGGCCCTAGCACAGATACGCAGTATTTT CASNQDILHGPSTDTQYF
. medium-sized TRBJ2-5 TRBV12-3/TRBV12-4 TGTGCCAGCGCCGTACGAGGCGGGGAGACCCAGTACTTC CASAVRGGETQYF
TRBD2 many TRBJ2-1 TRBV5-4 TGTGCCAGCAGACCCGGACTAGCGGCCTACAATGAGCAGTTCTTC CASRPGLAAYNEQFF
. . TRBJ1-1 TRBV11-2 TGTGCCAATAGCTTAGGGGGGACTGAAGCTTTCTTT CANSLGGTEAFF
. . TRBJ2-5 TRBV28 TGTGCCAGCAGTTGGGGAGGGGGGACCCAGTACTTC CASSWGGGTQYF
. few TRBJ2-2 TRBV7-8 TGTGCCAGCAGCCCTCCCTCCGGGACCACTAACGCCGGGGAGCTGTTTTTT CASSPPSGTTNAGELFF
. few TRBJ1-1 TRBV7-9 TGTGCCAGCAGTATCGGGCAGACTGGGCGAGCTTTCTTT CASSIGQTGRAFF
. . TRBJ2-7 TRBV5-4 TGTGCCAGCAGCCCCGGGACATCCTACGAGCGGTACTTC CASSPGTSYERYF
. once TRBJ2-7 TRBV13 TGTGCCAGCAGCTTAGGTCGGGGCAGGTCCTACGAGCAGTACTTC CASSLGRGRSYEQYF
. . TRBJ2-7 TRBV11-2 TGTGCCAACAGCTTAATACACGGGAAGGGGTCCTACGAGCAGTACTTC CANSLIHGKGSYEQYF
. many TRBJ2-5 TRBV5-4 TGTGCCAGCAGCTTCTCCCAAGAGACCCAGTACTTC CASSFSQETQYF
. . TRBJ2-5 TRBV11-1 TGCGCCAGCACCGGGGGTGATCCACGAGAGACCCAGTACTTC CASTGGDPRETQYF
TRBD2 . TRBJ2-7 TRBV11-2 TGTGCCAGCAGCTTAACATCGGGAGGGGACTACGAGCAGTACTTC CASSLTSGGDYEQYF
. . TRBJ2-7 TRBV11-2 TGTGCCAGCAGTATGGAGACCGAGCAGTACTTC CASSMETEQYF
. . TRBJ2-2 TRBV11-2 TGTGCCAGCATCTTAGATCTACTAGCCTTGGCCGGGGAGCTGTTTTTT CASILDLLALAGELFF
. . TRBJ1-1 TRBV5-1 TGCGCCAGCAGCCACGGGTGGGGGTCTGGCACTGAAGCTTTCTTT CASSHGWGSGTEAFF
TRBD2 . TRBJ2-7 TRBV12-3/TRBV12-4 TGTGCCAGCGGGCGAGCGGGAGGAACCTACGAGCAGTACTTC CASGRAGGTYEQYF
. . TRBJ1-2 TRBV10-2 TGCGTCAGCAGTCTTAGGCCGGTAGCTAACTATGGCTACACCTTC CVSSLRPVANYGYTF
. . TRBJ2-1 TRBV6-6 TGTGCCAGCACTTCGCCAGTCACAGGCTACAGTGAGCAGTTCTTC CASTSPVTGYSEQFF
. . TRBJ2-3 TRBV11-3 TGTGTCAGCAACTGGCACGGAGATACGCAGTATTTT CVSNWHGDTQYF
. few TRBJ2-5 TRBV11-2 TGTGCCAGCAGCTTTTCCTCGGGTGGGAAGGCCCAGTACTTC CASSFSSGGKAQYF
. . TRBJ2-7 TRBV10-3 TGTGCCGTCAGCCAGACTGGTTCCGGCAACGAGCAGTACTTC CAVSQTGSGNEQYF